The 8 T cell receptor beta chains given below trace back to one sample, sequenced in a study of T-cell reconstitution after alpha-beta-depleted transplantation in children. Unique molecular identifiers were incorporated when the TCRbeta library was constructed. TCRdb analysed the PCR reads with MiXCR anew, one entry per CDR3 protein. Found here are about 300,000 distinct CDR3 sequences, roughly 9.1% of them singletons; the top ten hold approximately 7.6%. Sample: PBMCs, taken before TCRalphabeta/CD19-depleted stem cell transplant. The receptors were sampled from a boy under two years old with acute myeloid leukemia, due to receive a stem cell transplant.

This clonotype came up a few times. The chain uses TRBV6-5 and TRBJ2-7, with unresolved D. This CDR3 comprises 11 residues. Germline V gives CDR1 MNHEY, CDR2 SVGAGI. The V gene lost 2 bases and the J gene lost 8 bases, with 7 bases spanning the gap. The CDR3 coding sequence is TGTGCCAGCAGTTACGGCAAGAAGCAGTACTTC. Translation: CASSYGKKQYF.

This clonotype was seen many times. The J gene is TRBJ2-4, the V gene TRBV28; 12 nucleotides agree with TRBD2. Germline-derived CDR1 and CDR2 are MDHEN and SYDVKM. V lost 3 bases and J lost 8; bases outside the gene matches: 8. The CDR3 is 16 amino acids. The CDR3 spells CASSFLAGGPGDIQYF. The CDR3 nucleotides read TGTGCCAGCAGTTTTCTAGCGGGAGGGCCTGGGGACATTCAGTACTTC.

This clonotype came up many times. The CDR3: CASTLQGAERETQYF. CDR3 DNA: TGTGCCAGCACCCTACAGGGGGCGGAGAGGGAGACCCAGTACTTC. V and J are TRBV7-8 and TRBJ2-5, with TRBD1 matching over 9 bases. J lost 5 bases, V lost 7 bases, and 11 bases had no gene match. Germline CDR1 SGHVS, CDR2 FQNEAQ. The CDR3 is 15 residues long.

There are many counts of this clonotype. The rearrangement links TRBV12-3 or TRBV12-4 to TRBJ1-5, with TRBD1 identical over 7 bases. This CDR3 has 14 amino acids. Losses at the gene ends were 6 bases for V and 5 bases for J; bases not matched to a gene: 7. The CDR3 region is CASSPTGYYQPQHF. CDR3 nucleotide sequence: TGTGCCAGCAGCCCGACAGGGTATTATCAGCCCCAGCATTTT.

This clonotype showed up many times. CDR3 amino acids: CASSLAVHRGIENEQFF. CDR3 sequence (DNA): TGTGCCAGCAGCTTAGCCGTTCACAGGGGCATCGAAAATGAGCAGTTCTTC. The J gene is TRBJ2-1, the V gene TRBV7-9; 7 bases are a match to TRBD1. Germline trimming cut 0 bases from V and 7 bases from J; bases unmatched to any gene: 12. The CDR3 has 17 residues. CDR1 is SEHNR, CDR2 FQNEAQ, per germline (reference sequence).

This clonotype was recorded at least ten times. This chain connects TRBV7-9 to TRBJ1-2; possibly TRBD1 for D (5 bases). Trimming took 3 bases from V and 6 from J, leaving 23 bases between them. Germline V CDR1 and CDR2: SEHNR, FQNEAQ (reference sequence). The CDR3 has 17 amino acids. The CDR3 protein is CASSLMSGGRVGHGYTF. CDR3 in DNA: TGTGCCAGCAGCTTGATGTCGGGCGGCAGGGTAGGGCATGGCTACACCTTC.

This clonotype was recorded a few times. The gene calls are TRBV28 and TRBJ1-2; no clear D. Germline CDR1 and CDR2: MDHEN and SYDVKM. Trimming shortened V by 7 bases and J by 4 bases, and 16 bases separated the two germline ends. This CDR3 has 14 amino acids. For the CDR3, the DNA is TGTGCCAGCAAGAGAGTACGTGTCCTCTATGGCTACACCTTC. Residues: CASKRVRVLYGYTF.

The chain uses TRBV20-1 and TRBJ2-1, with TRBD2 matching 12 bases. V shed 1 base and J 6 bases; nucleotides not matched to a gene: 7. The CDR3 is 16 residues long. Germline CDR1 reads DFQATT; CDR2 reads SNEGSKA (reference sequence). CDR3 in amino acids: CSARGSSGGVINEQFF. DNA for the CDR3: TGCAGTGCTAGAGGCTCTAGCGGGGGGGTTATCAATGAGCAGTTCTTC.